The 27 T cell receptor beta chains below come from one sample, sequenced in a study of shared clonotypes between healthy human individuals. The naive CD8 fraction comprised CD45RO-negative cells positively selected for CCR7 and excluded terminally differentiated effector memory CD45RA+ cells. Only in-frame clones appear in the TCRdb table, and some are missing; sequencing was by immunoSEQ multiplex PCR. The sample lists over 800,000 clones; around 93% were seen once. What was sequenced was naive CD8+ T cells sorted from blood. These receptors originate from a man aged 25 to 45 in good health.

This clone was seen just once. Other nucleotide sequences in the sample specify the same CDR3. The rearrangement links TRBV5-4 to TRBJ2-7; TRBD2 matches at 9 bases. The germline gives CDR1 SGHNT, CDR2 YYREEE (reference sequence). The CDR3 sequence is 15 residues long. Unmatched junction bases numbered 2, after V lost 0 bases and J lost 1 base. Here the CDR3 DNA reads TGTGCCAGCAGCTTGGCGGCGGGAGGGTCCTACGAGCAGTACTTC. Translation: CASSLAAGGSYEQYF.

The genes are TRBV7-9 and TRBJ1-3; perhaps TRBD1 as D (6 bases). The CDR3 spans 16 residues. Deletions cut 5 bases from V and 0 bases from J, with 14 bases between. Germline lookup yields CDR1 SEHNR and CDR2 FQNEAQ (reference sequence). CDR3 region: CASSPRTALSGNTIYF. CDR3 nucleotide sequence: TGTGCCAGCAGCCCCAGGACAGCCCTCTCTGGAAACACCATATATTTT.

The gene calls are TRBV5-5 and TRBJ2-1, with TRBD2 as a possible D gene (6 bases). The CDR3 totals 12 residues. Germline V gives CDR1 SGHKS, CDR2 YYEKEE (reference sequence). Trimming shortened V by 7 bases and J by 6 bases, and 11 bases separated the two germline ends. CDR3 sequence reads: CASGGTLNEQFF. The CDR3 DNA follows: TGTGCCAGCGGAGGGACCCTCAATGAGCAGTTCTTC.

The DNA of the CDR3 is TGCAGCGTTGAAAAGTCGGACAGGGGTAAAGAGACCCAGTACTTC. Amino acids: CSVEKSDRGKETQYF. The chain carries TRBV29-1 and TRBJ2-5, with 9 bases identical to TRBD1. V trimming: 2 bases; J trimming: 3 bases; junction bases outside the gene matches: 7. The CDR3 runs 15 residues. Germline V gene data show CDR1 as SQVTM and CDR2 as ANQGSEA.

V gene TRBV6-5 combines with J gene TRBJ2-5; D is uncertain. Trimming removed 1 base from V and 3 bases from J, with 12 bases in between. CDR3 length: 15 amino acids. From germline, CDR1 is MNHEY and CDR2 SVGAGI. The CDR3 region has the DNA TGTGCCAGCAGTTACTTCCCCGACAAGAAAGAGACCCAGTACTTC. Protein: CASSYFPDKKETQYF.

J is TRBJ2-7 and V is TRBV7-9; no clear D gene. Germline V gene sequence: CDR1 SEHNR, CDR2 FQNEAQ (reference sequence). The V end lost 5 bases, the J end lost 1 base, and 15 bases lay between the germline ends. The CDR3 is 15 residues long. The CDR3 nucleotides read TGTGCCAGCAGCCACTCCCCGAGGCCTTCCTACGAGCAGTACTTC. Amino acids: CASSHSPRPSYEQYF.

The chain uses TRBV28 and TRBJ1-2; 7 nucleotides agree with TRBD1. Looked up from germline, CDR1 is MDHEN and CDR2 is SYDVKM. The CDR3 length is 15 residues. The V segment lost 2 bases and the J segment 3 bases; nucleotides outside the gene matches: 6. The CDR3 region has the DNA TGTGCCAGCAGTTTAGTGGGACAGAGACACTATGGCTACACCTTC. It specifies CASSLVGQRHYGYTF.

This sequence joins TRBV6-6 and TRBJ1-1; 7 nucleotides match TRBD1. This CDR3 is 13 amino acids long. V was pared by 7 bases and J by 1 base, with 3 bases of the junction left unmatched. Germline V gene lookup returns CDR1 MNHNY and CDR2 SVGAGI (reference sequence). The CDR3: CASIQGQNTEAFF. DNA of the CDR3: TGTGCCAGCATACAGGGGCAGAACACTGAAGCTTTCTTT.

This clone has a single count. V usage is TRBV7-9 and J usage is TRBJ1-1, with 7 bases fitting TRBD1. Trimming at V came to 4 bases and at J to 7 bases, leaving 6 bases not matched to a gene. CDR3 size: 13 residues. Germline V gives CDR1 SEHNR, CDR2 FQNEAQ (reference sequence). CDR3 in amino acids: CASSSGQRYEAFF. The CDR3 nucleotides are TGTGCCAGCAGCTCGGGACAGAGATATGAAGCTTTCTTT.

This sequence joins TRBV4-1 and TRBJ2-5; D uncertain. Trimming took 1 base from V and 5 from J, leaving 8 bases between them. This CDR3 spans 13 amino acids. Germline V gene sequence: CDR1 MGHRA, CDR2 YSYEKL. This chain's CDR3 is CASSQVGMETQYF. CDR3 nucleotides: TGCGCCAGCAGCCAAGTAGGGATGGAGACCCAGTACTTC.

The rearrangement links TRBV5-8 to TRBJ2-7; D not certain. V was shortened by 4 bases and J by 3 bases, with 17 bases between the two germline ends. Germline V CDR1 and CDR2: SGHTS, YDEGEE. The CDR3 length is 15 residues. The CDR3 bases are TGTGCCAGCAGCACAACCACCGTATCCGGCTACGAGCAGTACTTC. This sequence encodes CASSTTTVSGYEQYF.

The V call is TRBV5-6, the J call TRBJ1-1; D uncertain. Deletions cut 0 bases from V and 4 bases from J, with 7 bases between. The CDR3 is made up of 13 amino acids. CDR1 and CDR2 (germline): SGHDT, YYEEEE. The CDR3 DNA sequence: TGTGCCAGCAGCTTGGGCGGCCCCACTGAAGCTTTCTTT. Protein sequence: CASSLGGPTEAFF.

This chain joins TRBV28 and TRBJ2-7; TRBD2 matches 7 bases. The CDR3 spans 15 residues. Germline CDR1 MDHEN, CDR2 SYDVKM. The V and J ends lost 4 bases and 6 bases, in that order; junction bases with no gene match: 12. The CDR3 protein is CASSWATSSISEQYF. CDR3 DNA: TGTGCCAGCAGTTGGGCGACTAGCTCTATTAGCGAGCAGTACTTC.

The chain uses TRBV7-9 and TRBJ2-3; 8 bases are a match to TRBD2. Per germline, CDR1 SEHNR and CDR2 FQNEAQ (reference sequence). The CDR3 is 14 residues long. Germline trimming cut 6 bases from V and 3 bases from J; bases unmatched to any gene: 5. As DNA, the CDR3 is TGTGCCAGCAGATACACTAGCGGTACAGATACGCAGTATTTT. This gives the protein CASRYTSGTDTQYF.

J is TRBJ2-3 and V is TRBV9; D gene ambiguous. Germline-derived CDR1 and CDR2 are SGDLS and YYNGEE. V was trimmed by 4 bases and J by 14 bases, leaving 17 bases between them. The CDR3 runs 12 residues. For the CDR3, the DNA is TGTGCCAGCAGCCCCGGACCACCCCTCACGTATTTT. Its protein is CASSPGPPLTYF.

The DNA of the CDR3 is TGCGCCAGCAGTCCCCCGGACAGGGACACCGGGGAGCTGTTTTTT. Amino acid sequence: CASSPPDRDTGELFF. The V and J genes are TRBV10-1 and TRBJ2-2; 8 positions agree with TRBD1. Germline values: CDR1 WNHNN, CDR2 SYGVQD (reference sequence). V dropped 5 bases and J dropped 3; count of bases not matched to a gene: 5. There are 15 residues in the CDR3.

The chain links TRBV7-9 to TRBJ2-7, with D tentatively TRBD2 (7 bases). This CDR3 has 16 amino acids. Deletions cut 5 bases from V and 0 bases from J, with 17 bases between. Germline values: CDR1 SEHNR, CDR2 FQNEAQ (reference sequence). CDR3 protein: CASSPPGGRSSYEQYF. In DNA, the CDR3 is TGTGCCAGCAGCCCCCCGGGGGGCAGGAGCTCCTACGAGCAGTACTTC.

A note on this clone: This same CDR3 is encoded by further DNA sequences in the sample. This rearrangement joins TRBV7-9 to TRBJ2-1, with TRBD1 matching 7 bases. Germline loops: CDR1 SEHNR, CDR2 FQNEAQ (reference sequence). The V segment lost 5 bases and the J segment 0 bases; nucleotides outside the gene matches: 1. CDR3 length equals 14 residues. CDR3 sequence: CASSRDSSYNEQFF. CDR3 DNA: TGTGCCAGCAGCCGGGACAGCTCCTACAATGAGCAGTTCTTC.

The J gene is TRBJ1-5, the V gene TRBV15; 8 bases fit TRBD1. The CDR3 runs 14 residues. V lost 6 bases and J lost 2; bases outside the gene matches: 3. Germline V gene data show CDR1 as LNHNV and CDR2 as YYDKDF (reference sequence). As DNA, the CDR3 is TGTGCCACCAGGGACAGGGTCGGCAATCAGCCCCAGCATTTT. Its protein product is CATRDRVGNQPQHF. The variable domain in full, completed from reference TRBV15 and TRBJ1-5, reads DAMVIQNPRYQVTQFGKPVTLSCSQTLNHNVMYWYQQKSSQAPKLLFHYYDKDFNNEADTPDNFQSRRPNTSFCFLDIRSPGLGDTAMYLCATRDRVGNQPQHFGDGTRLSIL.

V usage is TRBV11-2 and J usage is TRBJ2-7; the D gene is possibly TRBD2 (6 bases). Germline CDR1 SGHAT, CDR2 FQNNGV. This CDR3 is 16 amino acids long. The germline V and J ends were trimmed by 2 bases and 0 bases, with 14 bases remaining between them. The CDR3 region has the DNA TGTGCCAGCAGCTTAAGGTCGGGCGGGAACTCCTACGAGCAGTACTTC. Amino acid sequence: CASSLRSGGNSYEQYF.

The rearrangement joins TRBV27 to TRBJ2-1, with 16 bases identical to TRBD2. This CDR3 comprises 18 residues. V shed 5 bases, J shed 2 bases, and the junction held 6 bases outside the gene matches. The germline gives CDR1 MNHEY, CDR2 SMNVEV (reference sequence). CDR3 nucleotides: TGTGCCAGCAGTCCGGGGACTAGCGGGAGGGCCACCTACAATGAGCAGTTCTTC. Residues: CASSPGTSGRATYNEQFF.

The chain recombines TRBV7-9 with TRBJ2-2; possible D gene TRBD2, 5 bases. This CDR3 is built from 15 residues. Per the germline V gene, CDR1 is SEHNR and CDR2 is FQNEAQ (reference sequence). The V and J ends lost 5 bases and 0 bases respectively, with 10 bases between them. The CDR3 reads CASSPRESNTGELFF. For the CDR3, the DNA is TGTGCCAGCAGCCCACGGGAATCGAACACCGGGGAGCTGTTTTTT.

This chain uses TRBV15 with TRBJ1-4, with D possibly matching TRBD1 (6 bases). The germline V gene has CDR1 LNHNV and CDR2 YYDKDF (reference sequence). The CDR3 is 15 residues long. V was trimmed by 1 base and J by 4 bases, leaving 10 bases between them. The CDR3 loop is CATSRGAGVNEKLFF. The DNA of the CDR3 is TGTGCCACCAGCAGAGGGGCAGGGGTTAATGAAAAACTGTTTTTT.

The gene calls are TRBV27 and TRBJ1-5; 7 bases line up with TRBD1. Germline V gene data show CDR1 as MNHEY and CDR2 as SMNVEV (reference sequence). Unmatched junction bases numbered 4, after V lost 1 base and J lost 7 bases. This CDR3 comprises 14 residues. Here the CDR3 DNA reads TGTGCCAGCAGTTTATTCAGGGGGGAACAGCCCCAGCATTTT. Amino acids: CASSLFRGEQPQHF.

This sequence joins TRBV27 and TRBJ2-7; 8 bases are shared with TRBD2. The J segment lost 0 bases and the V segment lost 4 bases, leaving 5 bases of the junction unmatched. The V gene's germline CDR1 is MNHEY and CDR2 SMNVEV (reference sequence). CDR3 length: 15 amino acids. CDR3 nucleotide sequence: TGTGCCAGCAGTTCGGTAGCGGGGACCTCCTACGAGCAGTACTTC. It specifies CASSSVAGTSYEQYF.

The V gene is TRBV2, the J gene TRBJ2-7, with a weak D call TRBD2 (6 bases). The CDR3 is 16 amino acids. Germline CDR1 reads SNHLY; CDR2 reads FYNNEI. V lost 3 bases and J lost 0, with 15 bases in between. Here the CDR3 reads CASSDGVSGFSYEQYF. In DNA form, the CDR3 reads TGTGCCAGCAGTGATGGGGTTAGCGGCTTCTCCTACGAGCAGTACTTC.

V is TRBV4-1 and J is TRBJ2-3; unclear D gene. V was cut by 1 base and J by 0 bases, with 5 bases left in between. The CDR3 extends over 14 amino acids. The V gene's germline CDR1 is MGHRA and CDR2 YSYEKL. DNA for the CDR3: TGCGCCAGCAGCCAAGGGCACAGCACAGATACGCAGTATTTT. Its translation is CASSQGHSTDTQYF.